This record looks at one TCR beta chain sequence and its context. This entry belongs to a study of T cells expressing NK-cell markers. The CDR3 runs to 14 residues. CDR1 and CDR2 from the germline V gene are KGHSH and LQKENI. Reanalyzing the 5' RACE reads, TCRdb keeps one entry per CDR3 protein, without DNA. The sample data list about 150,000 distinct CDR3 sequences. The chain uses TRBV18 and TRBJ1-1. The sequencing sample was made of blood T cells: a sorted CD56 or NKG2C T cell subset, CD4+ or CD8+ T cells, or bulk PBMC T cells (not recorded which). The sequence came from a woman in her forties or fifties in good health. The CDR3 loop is CASSPGQINTEAFF.